Below, 18 T cell receptor beta chains from the same sample are listed, as sequenced in a study of human T cells and chemical hapten exposure. Regarding time point: patch test 1, 2 weeks after DPC sensitization. Treatment denoted: therapeutic diphenylcyclopropenone sensitization with weekly scalp DPC. TCRdb redid the calling of the RACE reads with MiXCR, one entry per CDR3 protein. The sample consists of just under 350,000 distinct CDR3 sequences, about 7% of them appearing once. Material: whole blood, obtained in connection with sensitization to the hapten diphenylcyclopropenone (DPC). The source is a woman under 30 with alopecia areata. Some clones in this sample may be carry-over from other donors' samples.

This clonotype was recorded many times. Here the CDR3 DNA reads TGTGCCAGCAGTCGAAATACGGCGGGAGATACGCAGTATTTT. Amino acids: CASSRNTAGDTQYF. This chain links TRBV11-2 with TRBJ2-3, with D perhaps TRBD2 (5 bases). The CDR3 runs to 14 residues. Trimming removed 6 bases from V and 5 bases from J, with 15 bases in between. Germline V CDR1 and CDR2: SGHAT, FQNNGV.

CDR3 protein: CSATRGGWEDTQYF. CDR3 coding DNA: TGCAGTGCTACTCGCGGGGGGTGGGAAGATACGCAGTATTTT. This chain links TRBV20-1 with TRBJ2-3; 8 positions agree with TRBD2. Germline V gene lookup returns CDR1 DFQATT and CDR2 SNEGSKA (reference sequence). The CDR3 covers 14 residues. Losses at the gene ends were 4 bases for V and 5 bases for J; bases not matched to a gene: 8.

This clonotype was found many times. This chain connects TRBV5-1 to TRBJ2-3; 8 bases fit TRBD1. V lost 4 bases, J lost 3 bases, and 10 bases stayed unmatched. The length of the CDR3 is 16 residues. Germline-derived CDR1 and CDR2 are SGHRS and YFSETQ. The CDR3 here is CASSVGQVGGTDTQYF. CDR3 coding DNA: TGCGCCAGCAGCGTGGGACAGGTTGGAGGGACAGATACGCAGTATTTT.

This clonotype was seen repeatedly, ten times or more. The chain carries TRBV12-3 or TRBV12-4 and TRBJ2-5; 14 bases map to TRBD2. This CDR3 region has 15 residues. V was pared by 6 bases and J by 4 bases, with 4 bases of the junction left unmatched. The CDR3 region has the DNA TGTGCCAGCAGCGGGACTAGCGGGGGTGGAGAGACCCAGTACTTC. It codes for CASSGTSGGGETQYF.

The V gene is TRBV20-1, the J gene TRBJ1-5; 7 positions agree with TRBD1. Germline assignment: CDR1 DFQATT and CDR2 SNEGSKA (reference sequence). This CDR3 region has 13 residues. The junction had 7 bases not matched to a gene; V was cut back by 4 bases and J by 7 bases. The CDR3 DNA reads TGCAGTGCTACGGACAGGCTGGGACAGCCCCAGCATTTT. Translating gives CSATDRLGQPQHF.

There are many counts of this clonotype. The chain recombines TRBV28 with TRBJ2-7; 7 positions match TRBD1. V trimming: 6 bases; J trimming: 0 bases; junction bases outside the gene matches: 2. Germline CDR1 is MDHEN and CDR2 is SYDVKM. The CDR3 is 13 residues long. The CDR3 region is CASRGTDSYEQYF. The CDR3, as DNA: TGTGCCAGCAGGGGGACAGACTCCTACGAGCAGTACTTC.

This clonotype was seen more than once but under ten times. The chain is built from TRBV20-1 and TRBJ1-5, with D possibly being TRBD1 (6 bases). This CDR3 contains 16 residues. Trimming removed 0 bases from V and 5 bases from J, with 17 bases in between. Germline V gene sequence: CDR1 DFQATT, CDR2 SNEGSKA (reference sequence). CDR3 nucleotides: TGCAGTGCTAGAGATTACGCCATGGCAGGGGATCAGCCCCAGCATTTT. It specifies CSARDYAMAGDQPQHF.

This chain joins TRBV12-3 or TRBV12-4 and TRBJ1-2; weak D call: TRBD1 (6 bases). The V end lost 5 bases, the J end lost 4 bases, and 11 bases lay between the germline ends. This CDR3 has 13 residues. DNA for the CDR3: TGTGCCAGCAGTGTACAGGGCCCCTATGGCTACACCTTC. This translates into CASSVQGPYGYTF.

This clonotype was recorded many times. This rearrangement joins TRBV13 to TRBJ2-3, with 7 bases lining up with TRBD2. The CDR3 has 13 residues. V dropped 5 bases and J dropped 2; count of bases not matched to a gene: 1. Germline assignment: CDR1 PRHDT and CDR2 FYEKMQ (reference sequence). The CDR3 protein is CASSQRDTDTQYF. The DNA of the CDR3 is TGTGCCAGCAGCCAGCGGGACACAGATACGCAGTATTTT.

The rearrangement links TRBV20-1 to TRBJ1-5; D unresolved. Trimming shortened V by 1 base and J by 6 bases, and 10 bases separated the two germline ends. The CDR3 length is 13 residues. Germline lookup yields CDR1 DFQATT and CDR2 SNEGSKA (reference sequence). CDR3 loop: CSARGEPGQPQHF. The CDR3 coding sequence is TGCAGTGCTAGAGGTGAACCAGGTCAGCCCCAGCATTTT.

This clonotype was recorded a few times. The V gene is TRBV25-1, the J gene TRBJ1-1; 7 bases map to TRBD1. Germline CDR1 MGHDK, CDR2 SYGVNS. The CDR3 consists of 15 residues. V trimming: 1 base; J trimming: 3 bases; junction bases outside the gene matches: 5. The CDR3 loop is CASSESGGSYTEAFF. CDR3 sequence (DNA): TGTGCCAGCAGTGAATCAGGGGGATCCTACACTGAAGCTTTCTTT.

This clonotype was counted many times. This rearrangement joins TRBV20-1 to TRBJ2-6, with D tentatively TRBD1 or TRBD2 (5 bases each). Germline V CDR1 and CDR2: DFQATT, SNEGSKA (reference sequence). CDR3 size: 13 residues. With 7 bases removed from V and 0 bases from J, the gap between germline ends came to 7 bases. The CDR3 DNA reads as TGCAGTGGAGGGGTCTCTGGGGCCAACGTCCTGACTTTC. Translating gives CSGGVSGANVLTF.

The chain carries TRBV7-9 and TRBJ2-3; no definite D call. The CDR3 has 14 amino acids. Trimming removed 4 bases at V and 4 bases at J, with 12 bases between. Germline CDR1 SEHNR, CDR2 FQNEAQ (reference sequence). The CDR3 sequence is CASSSASGADTQYF. CDR3 nucleotide sequence: TGTGCCAGCAGCTCCGCGTCCGGCGCAGATACGCAGTATTTT.

This chain joins TRBV28 and TRBJ1-5, with a tentative D call TRBD1 (5 bases). Per the germline V gene, CDR1 is MDHEN and CDR2 is SYDVKM. This CDR3 contains 14 residues. The V end lost 5 bases, the J end lost 2 bases, and 10 bases lay between the germline ends. The CDR3 is CASSDTTGNQPQHF. As DNA, the CDR3 is TGTGCCAGCAGTGACACGACAGGCAATCAGCCCCAGCATTTT.

This clonotype appeared many times. The chain carries TRBV29-1 and TRBJ1-2; a weak D match, TRBD1 (6 bases). Germline loops: CDR1 SQVTM, CDR2 ANQGSEA. Trimming pared 7 bases from V and 7 bases from J, leaving 16 bases between. The CDR3 is 12 amino acids. Written as DNA, the CDR3 is TGCAGCGCACAACAGGGTTCTGGTGGCTACACCTTC. It yields the protein CSAQQGSGGYTF.

This clonotype was seen more than once but under ten times. The CDR3 loop reads CASSHGKSSYNSPLHF. In DNA, the CDR3 is TGTGCCAGCAGCCACGGCAAGAGCTCCTATAATTCACCCCTCCACTTT. The genes are TRBV3-1 and TRBJ1-6, with D unresolved. The V gene's germline CDR1 is LGHDT and CDR2 YNNKEL (reference sequence). V was trimmed by 3 bases and J by 0 bases, leaving 9 bases between them. This CDR3 has 16 amino acids.

This clonotype was counted a few times. The rearrangement joins TRBV6-5 to TRBJ1-5; TRBD1 might be the D (6 bases). CDR1 is MNHEY and CDR2 is SVGAGI in the germline V gene. The CDR3 contains 13 residues. The germline V and J ends were trimmed by 7 bases and 7 bases, with 14 bases remaining between them. This chain's CDR3 is CASKRGPEQPQHF. CDR3 DNA: TGTGCCAGCAAACGGGGGCCCGAGCAGCCCCAGCATTTT.

This clonotype has more than one count but fewer than ten. This chain uses TRBV6-2 or TRBV6-3 with TRBJ1-4; 8 nucleotides line up with TRBD1. CDR3 length equals 15 residues. From germline, CDR1 is MNHEY and CDR2 SVGEGT. V shed 4 bases and J 3 bases; nucleotides not matched to a gene: 4. The CDR3 loop reads CASSSQGAANEKLFF. The CDR3 nucleotides are TGTGCCAGCAGTTCGCAGGGGGCGGCTAATGAAAAACTGTTTTTT.